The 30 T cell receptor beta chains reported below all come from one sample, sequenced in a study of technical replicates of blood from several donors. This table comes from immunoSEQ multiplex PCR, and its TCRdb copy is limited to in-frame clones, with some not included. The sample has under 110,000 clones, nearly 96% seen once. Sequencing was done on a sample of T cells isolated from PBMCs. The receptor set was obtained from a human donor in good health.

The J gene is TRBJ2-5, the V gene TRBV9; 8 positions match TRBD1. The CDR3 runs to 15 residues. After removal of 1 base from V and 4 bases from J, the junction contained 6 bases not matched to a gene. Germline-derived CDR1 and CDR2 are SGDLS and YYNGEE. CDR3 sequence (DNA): TGTGCCAGCAGCGTATCCGGACAGGGTTCAGAGACCCAGTACTTC. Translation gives CASSVSGQGSETQYF.

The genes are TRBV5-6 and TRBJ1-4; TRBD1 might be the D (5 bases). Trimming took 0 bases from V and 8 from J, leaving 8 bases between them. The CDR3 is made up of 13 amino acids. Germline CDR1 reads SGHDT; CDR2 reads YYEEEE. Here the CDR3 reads CASSLGQKEKLFF. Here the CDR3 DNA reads TGTGCCAGCAGCTTGGGACAGAAGGAAAAACTGTTTTTT. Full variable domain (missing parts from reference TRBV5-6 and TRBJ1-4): DAGVTQSPTHLIKTRGQQVTLRCSPKSGHDTVSWYQQALGQGPQFIFQYYEEEERQRGNFPDRFSGHQFPNYSSELNVNALLLGDSALYLCASSLGQKEKLFFGSGTQLSVL.

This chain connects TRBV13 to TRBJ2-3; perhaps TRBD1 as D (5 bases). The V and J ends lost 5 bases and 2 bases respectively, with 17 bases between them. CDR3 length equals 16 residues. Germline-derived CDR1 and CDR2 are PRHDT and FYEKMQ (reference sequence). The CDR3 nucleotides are TGTGCCAGCAGCGCCCGGACCGAAGGGGACACAGATACGCAGTATTTT. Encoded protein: CASSARTEGDTDTQYF.

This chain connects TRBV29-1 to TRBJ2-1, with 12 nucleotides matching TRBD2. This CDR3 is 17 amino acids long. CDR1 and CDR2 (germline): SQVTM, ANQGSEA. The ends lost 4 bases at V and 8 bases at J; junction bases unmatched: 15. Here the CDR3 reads CSVAQPKLAGGTDEQFF. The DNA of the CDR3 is TGCAGCGTTGCCCAACCAAAACTAGCGGGAGGTACGGATGAGCAGTTCTTC.

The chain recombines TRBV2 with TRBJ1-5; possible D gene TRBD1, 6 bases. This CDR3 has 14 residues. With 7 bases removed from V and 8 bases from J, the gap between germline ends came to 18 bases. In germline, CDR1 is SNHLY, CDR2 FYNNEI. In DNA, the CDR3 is TGTGCCAGCACCGACAGGACACCAGAAGAGCCCCAGCATTTT. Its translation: CASTDRTPEEPQHF. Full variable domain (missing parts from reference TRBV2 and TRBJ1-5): EPEVTQTPSHQVTQMGQEVILRCVPISNHLYFYWYRQILGQKVEFLVSFYNNEISEKSEIFDDQFSVERPDGSNFTLKIRSTKLEDSAMYFCASTDRTPEEPQHFGDGTRLSIL.

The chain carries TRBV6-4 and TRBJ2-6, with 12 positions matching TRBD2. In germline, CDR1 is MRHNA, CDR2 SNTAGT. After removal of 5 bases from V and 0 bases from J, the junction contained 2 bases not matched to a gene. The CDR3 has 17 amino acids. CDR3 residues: CASSSSGGASGANVLTF. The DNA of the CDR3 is TGTGCCAGCAGTTCTAGCGGGGGGGCCTCTGGGGCCAACGTCCTGACTTTC.

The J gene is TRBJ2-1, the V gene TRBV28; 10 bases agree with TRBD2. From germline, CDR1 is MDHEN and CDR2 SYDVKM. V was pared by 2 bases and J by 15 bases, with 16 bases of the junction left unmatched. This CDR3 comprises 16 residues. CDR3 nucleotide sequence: TGTGCCAGCAGTTTAGGCCCGGCTAGCGGGAGTGTCAGGGGGTTCTTC. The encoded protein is CASSLGPASGSVRGFF.

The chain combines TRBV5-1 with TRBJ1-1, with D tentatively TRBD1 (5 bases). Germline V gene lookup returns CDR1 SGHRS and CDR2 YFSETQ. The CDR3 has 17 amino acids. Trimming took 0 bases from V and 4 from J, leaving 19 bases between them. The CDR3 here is CASSLGKTGGGLTEAFF. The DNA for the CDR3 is TGCGCCAGCAGCTTGGGGAAAACAGGTGGGGGACTCACTGAAGCTTTCTTT.

CDR3 DNA sequence: TGTGCCAGCAGCTTGCAGGGGGCCCCAAACATTCAGTACTTC. This translates into CASSLQGAPNIQYF. This chain links TRBV5-6 with TRBJ2-4; 8 bases agree with TRBD1. J gave up 6 bases and V 1 base, and 3 bases lay outside the gene matches. Per the germline V gene, CDR1 is SGHDT and CDR2 is YYEEEE. This CDR3 is 14 amino acids long.

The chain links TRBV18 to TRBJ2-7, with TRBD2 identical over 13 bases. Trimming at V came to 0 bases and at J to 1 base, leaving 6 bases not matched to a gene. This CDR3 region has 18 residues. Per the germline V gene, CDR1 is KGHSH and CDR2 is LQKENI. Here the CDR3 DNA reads TGTGCCAGCTCACCACCTGAACTAGCGGGGGGGCCATCCTACGAGCAGTACTTC. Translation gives CASSPPELAGGPSYEQYF. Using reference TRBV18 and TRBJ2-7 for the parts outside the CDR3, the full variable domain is NAGVMQNPRHLVRRRGQEARLRCSPMKGHSHVYWYRQLPEEGLKFMVYLQKENIIDESGMPKERFSAEFPKEGPSILRIQQVVRGDSAAYFCASSPPELAGGPSYEQYFGPGTRLTVT.

The CDR3 reads CASRGSGGVEETQYF. DNA of the CDR3: TGCGCCAGCAGGGGATCAGGGGGCGTTGAAGAGACCCAGTACTTC. The V call is TRBV5-1, the J call TRBJ2-5; TRBD1 aligns across 8 bases. After removal of 5 bases from V and 3 bases from J, the junction contained 9 bases not matched to a gene. The CDR3 runs to 15 residues. Germline CDR1 is SGHRS and CDR2 is YFSETQ.

The DNA of the CDR3 is TGTGCCAGTAGGGCATCCGGGACCGCGGGGACCGGGGAGCTGTTTTTT. This gives the protein CASRASGTAGTGELFF. V is TRBV19 and J is TRBJ2-2, with D perhaps matching TRBD2 (6 bases). The germline gives CDR1 LNHDA, CDR2 SQIVND (reference sequence). Between the trimmed V and J ends, which lost 6 bases and 5 bases, there was a span of 19 bases. The CDR3 has 16 residues.

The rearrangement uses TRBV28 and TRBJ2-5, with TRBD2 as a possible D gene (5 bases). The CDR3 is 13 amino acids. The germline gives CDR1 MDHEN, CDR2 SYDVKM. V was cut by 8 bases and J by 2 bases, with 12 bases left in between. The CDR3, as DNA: TGTGCCAGCGAACCTAGACTACAAGAGACCCAGTACTTC. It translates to CASEPRLQETQYF.

The CDR3 DNA reads TGTGCCAGCAGTGGGCAGGGTTCTGGAAAACTGTTTTTT. The encoded protein is CASSGQGSGKLFF. The chain joins TRBV27 to TRBJ1-4, with D perhaps matching TRBD1 (5 bases). CDR1 and CDR2 (germline): MNHEY, SMNVEV (reference sequence). V lost 5 bases and J 10 bases, leaving 14 bases between the germline ends. This CDR3 is 13 amino acids long.

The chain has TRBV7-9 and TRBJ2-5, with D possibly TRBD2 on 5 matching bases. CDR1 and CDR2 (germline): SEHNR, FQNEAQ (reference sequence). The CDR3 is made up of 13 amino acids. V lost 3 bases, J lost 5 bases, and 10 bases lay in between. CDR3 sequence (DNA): TGTGCCAGCAGCTTGGAGGCGCCGGAGACCCAGTACTTC. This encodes CASSLEAPETQYF. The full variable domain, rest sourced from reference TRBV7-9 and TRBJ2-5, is DTGVSQNPRHKITKRGQNVTFRCDPISEHNRLYWYRQTLGQGPEFLTYFQNEAQLEKSRLLSDRFSAERPKGSFSTLEIQRTEQGDSAMYLCASSLEAPETQYFGPGTRLLVL.

The CDR3 sequence: CASTSGQGGEKLFF. DNA for the CDR3: TGTGCCAGCACCTCGGGACAGGGTGGGGAAAAACTGTTTTTT. The chain recombines TRBV11-3 with TRBJ1-4, with 9 bases that match TRBD1. The CDR3 has 14 residues. The trim removed 7 bases at V and 8 bases at J, leaving 8 bases unmatched. CDR1 and CDR2 (germline): SGHNT, YENEEA.

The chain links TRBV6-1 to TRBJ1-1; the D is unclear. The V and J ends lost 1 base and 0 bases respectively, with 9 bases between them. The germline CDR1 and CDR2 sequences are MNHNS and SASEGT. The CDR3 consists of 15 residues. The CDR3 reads CASSEGPVMNTEAFF. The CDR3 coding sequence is TGTGCCAGCAGTGAAGGTCCGGTCATGAACACTGAAGCTTTCTTT.

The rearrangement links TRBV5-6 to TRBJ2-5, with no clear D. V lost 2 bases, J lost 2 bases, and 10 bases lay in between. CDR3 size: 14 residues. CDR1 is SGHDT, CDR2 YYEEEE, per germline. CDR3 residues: CASSFFNSQETQYF. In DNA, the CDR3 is TGTGCCAGCAGCTTCTTTAACAGTCAAGAGACCCAGTACTTC.

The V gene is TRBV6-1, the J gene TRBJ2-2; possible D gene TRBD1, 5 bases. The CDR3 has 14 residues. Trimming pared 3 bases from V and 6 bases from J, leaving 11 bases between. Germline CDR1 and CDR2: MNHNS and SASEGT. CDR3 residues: CASSDRVFAGELFF. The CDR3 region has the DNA TGTGCCAGCAGTGACAGGGTTTTCGCCGGGGAGCTGTTTTTT.

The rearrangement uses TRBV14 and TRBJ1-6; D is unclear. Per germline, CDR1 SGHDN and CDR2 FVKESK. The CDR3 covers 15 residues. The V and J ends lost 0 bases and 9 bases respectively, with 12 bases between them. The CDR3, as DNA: TGTGCCAGCAGCCAAGAACGGGGTTTTGGTTCACCCCTCCACTTT. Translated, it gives CASSQERGFGSPLHF.

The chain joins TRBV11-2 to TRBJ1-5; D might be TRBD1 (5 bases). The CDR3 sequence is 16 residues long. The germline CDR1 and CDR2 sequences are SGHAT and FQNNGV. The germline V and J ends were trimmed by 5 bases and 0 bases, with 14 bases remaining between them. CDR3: CASSPSQGVSNQPQHF. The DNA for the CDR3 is TGTGCCAGCAGCCCCTCCCAGGGTGTTAGCAATCAGCCCCAGCATTTT.

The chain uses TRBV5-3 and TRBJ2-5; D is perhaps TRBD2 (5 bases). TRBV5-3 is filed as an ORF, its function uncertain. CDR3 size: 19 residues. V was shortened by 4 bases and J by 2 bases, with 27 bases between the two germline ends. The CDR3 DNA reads TGTGCCAGAAGCCCCCATTCTTCGGGGTCTTTTGGTCTTCAAGAGACCCAGTACTTC. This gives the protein CARSPHSSGSFGLQETQYF.

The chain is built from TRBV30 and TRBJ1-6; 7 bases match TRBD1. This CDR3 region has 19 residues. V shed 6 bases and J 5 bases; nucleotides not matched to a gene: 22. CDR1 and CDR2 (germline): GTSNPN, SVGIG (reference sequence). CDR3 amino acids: CACSPKPGQRDSNNSPLHF. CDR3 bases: TGTGCCTGCTCCCCCAAACCGGGACAGAGAGACTCTAATAATTCACCCCTCCACTTT.

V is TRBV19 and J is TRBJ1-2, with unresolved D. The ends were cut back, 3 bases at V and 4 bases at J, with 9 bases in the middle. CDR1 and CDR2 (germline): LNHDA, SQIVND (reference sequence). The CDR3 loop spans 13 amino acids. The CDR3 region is CASSMRLLYGYTF. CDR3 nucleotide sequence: TGTGCCAGTAGTATGAGGCTTCTCTATGGCTACACCTTC.

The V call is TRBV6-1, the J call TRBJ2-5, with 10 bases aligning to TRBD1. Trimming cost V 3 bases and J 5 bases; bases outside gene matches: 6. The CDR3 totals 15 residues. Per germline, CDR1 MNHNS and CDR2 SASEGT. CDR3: CASSDLGTGVETQYF. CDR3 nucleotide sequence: TGTGCCAGCAGTGATTTAGGGACAGGGGTGGAGACCCAGTACTTC.

CDR3 bases: TGTGCCAGCAGCTTGCTACCTGGTCTGGCAGATACGCAGTATTTT. It encodes CASSLLPGLADTQYF. V is TRBV11-3 and J is TRBJ2-3, with D uncertain. The ends were cut back, 3 bases at V and 4 bases at J, with 14 bases in the middle. CDR3 length: 15 residues. Germline-derived CDR1 and CDR2 are SGHNT and YENEEA.

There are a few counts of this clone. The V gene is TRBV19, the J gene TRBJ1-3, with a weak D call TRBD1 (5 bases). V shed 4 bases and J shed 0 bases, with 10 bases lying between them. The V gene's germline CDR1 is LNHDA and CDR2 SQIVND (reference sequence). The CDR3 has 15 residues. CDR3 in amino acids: CASSTGGNSGNTIYF. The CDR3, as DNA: TGTGCCAGTAGTACGGGGGGTAACTCTGGAAACACCATATATTTT.

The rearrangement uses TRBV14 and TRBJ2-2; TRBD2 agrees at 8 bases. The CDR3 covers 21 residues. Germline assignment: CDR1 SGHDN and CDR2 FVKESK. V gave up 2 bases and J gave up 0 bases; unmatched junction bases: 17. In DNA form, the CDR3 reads TGTGCCAGCAGCCAAAGACCCCGCGGGGGGAGTAGGCTAGCGAACACCGGGGAGCTGTTTTTT. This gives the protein CASSQRPRGGSRLANTGELFF.

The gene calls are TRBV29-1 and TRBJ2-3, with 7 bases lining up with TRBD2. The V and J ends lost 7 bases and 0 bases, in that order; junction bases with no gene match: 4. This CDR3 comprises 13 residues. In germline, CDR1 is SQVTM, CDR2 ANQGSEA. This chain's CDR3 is CSAASGSTDTQYF. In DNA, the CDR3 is TGCAGCGCTGCTAGCGGTAGCACAGATACGCAGTATTTT.

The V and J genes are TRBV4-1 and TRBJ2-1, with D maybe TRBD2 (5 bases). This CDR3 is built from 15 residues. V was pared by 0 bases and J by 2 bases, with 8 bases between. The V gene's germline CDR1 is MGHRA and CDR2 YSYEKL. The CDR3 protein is CASSQDALAYNEQFF. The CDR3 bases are TGCGCCAGCAGCCAAGATGCACTAGCCTACAATGAGCAGTTCTTC.